This T cell receptor beta chain was observed in a study of blood T cell repertoires in COVID-19. Across the whole study: Samples representing acute and convalescent COVID-19 were sourced from the United States, Italy and Spain. Sample material is recorded as cDNA or gDNA derived from T cells, B-cell-depleted T cells, or PBMCs.

Original processing notes: Counts of nucleated cells, estimated from reference gene primer amplification, were obtained. This table comes from immunoSEQ multiplex PCR, and its TCRdb copy is limited to in-frame clones, with some not included. The DNA gave D and trimming, while V, J and clone size come from that table. Seen here are under 250,000 clones, less than 85% observed once, and the top ten hold about 3.8%. The specimen sequenced was peripheral blood. This TCR was sampled from a woman older than 75 with acute or convalescent COVID-19.

The CDR3 DNA sequence: TGTGCCAGTAGTATAACAGGAACAAATTCACCCCTCCACTTT. This encodes CASSITGTNSPLHF. This rearrangement joins TRBV19 to TRBJ1-6, with D maybe TRBD1 (5 bases). There are 14 residues in the CDR3. V gave up 2 bases and J gave up 7 bases, with 9 bases separating them. CDR1 LNHDA and CDR2 SQIVND come from the germline V gene (reference sequence). Supplemented by reference TRBV19 and TRBJ1-6, the full variable domain reads DGGITQSPKYLFRKEGQNVTLSCEQNLNHDAMYWYRQDPGQGLRLIYYSQIVNDFQKGDIAEGYSVSREKKESFPLTVTSAQKNPTAFYLCASSITGTNSPLHFGNGTRLTVT.